This T cell receptor (beta chain) was identified in a study of OX40 agonist ivuxolimab in advanced cancers. Study background: Patients were treated with intravenous ivuxolimab, dosed at 0.01 to 10 mg/kg and infused every 2 weeks.

The CDR3 totals 14 residues. In germline, CDR1 is SGHRS, CDR2 YFSETQ. Concerning this clone itself: No antigen is known for it. The junction differs from germline at one of its ends, possibly a read error.

General study findings and limits: At 0.1 to 3.0 mg/kg, clonal expansion of CD4+ and CD8+ blood T cells had occurred by week 6. Normalized expansion of T-cell clones was also low for some nonresponders. Average numbers of expanded clones were greater in CD8+ T cells than in CD4+.

The data were produced by immunoSEQ multiplex PCR, yet TCRdb's version contains in-frame clones alone and is incomplete. The sample has 78,000 or so clones; about 90% are singletons. The chain couples TRBV5-1 to TRBJ2-1; 13 bases are shared with TRBD2. The TCR comes from an adult with an advanced solid tumor such as melanoma, head and neck, liver or kidney cancer. The material sequenced was CD4+ or CD8+ T cells sorted from blood, taken in a trial of the OX40 agonist ivuxolimab. The CDR3 coding sequence is TGCGCCAGCAGCTCCGGGACTAGCGGGACCGTACGGATCTTC. This codes for CASSSGTSGTVRIF.